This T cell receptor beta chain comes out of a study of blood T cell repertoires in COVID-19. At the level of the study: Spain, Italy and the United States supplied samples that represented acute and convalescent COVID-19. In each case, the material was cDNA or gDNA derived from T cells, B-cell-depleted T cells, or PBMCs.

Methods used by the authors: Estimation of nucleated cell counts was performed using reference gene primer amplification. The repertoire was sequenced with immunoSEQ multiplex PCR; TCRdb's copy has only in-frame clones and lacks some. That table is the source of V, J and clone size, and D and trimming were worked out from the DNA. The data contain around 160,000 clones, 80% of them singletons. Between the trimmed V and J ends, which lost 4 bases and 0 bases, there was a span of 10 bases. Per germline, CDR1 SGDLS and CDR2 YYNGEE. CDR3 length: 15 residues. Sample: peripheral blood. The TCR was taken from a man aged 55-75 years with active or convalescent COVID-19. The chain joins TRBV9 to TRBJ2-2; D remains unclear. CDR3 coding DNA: TGTGCCAGCAGCCCTCGACTGGCGAACACCGGGGAGCTGTTTTTT. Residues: CASSPRLANTGELFF.